These 17 T cell receptor beta chains originate from one sample sequenced in a study of T cell clonality in common variable immunodeficiency (dated by TCRdb to about 2015). General findings and caveats noted by the study authors: CVID TCRbeta sequences were reported to have fewer deletions and N-nucleotide insertions and to lack highly modified clones with 13 or more V deletions.

The library was produced with the immunoSEQ multiplex PCR assay. Drawn from immuneACCESS, this table holds only the in-frame rearrangements with V and J called that TCRdb kept. Clones are partly lost; checked studies trace under half to an unresolved V gene and leave the rest unexplained. The table records around 7,100 clones for this sample, and not one of them appears only once. In total, the top ten clones hold approximately 5% of the sample. Their specific antigens are unknown. Sample: peripheral blood mononuclear cells. Receptor source: a human donor with common variable immunodeficiency.

Points on this clone: Coverage ceases 3 residues before the CDR3 finishes, and the germline J gene fills in the end. The chain recombines TRBV7-2 with TRBJ2-1; TRBD2 aligns across 7 bases. The V gene end was trimmed by 5 bases and the J gene end by 7 bases; junction bases not matched to a gene: 8. CDR3 length equals 14 residues. From germline, CDR1 is SGHTA and CDR2 FQGNSA. This CDR3 is CASSKTMGGNEQFF. Partial CDR3 DNA: TGTGCCAGCAGCAAGACCATGGGGGGGAATGAG.

A few counts support this clone. The CDR3 loop is CASSFRGTDTQYF. CDR3 DNA, as far as it was read: TGTGCCAGCAGCTTTAGGGGCACAGATACG. The rearrangement uses TRBV7-2 and TRBJ2-3, with unresolved D. The read ends 3 residues before the CDR3 terminus; that terminus is restored from the germline J gene. Germline CDR1 is SGHTA and CDR2 is FQGNSA. This CDR3 has 13 residues. Deletions cut 3 bases from V and 1 base from J, with 5 bases between.

This clone was counted between two and nine times. Germline is not matched at one junction end, which may reflect a read error. Coverage ceases 3 residues before the CDR3 finishes, and the germline J gene fills in the end. The chain uses TRBV7-9 and TRBJ1-4; the D gene is possibly TRBD1 (5 bases). The CDR3 length is 15 residues. Germline values: CDR1 SEHNR, CDR2 FQNEAQ (reference sequence). The CDR3 reads CASKKGPATKEKLFF. The CDR3 bases that were read are TGTGCCAGCAAGAAGGGGCCTGCAACTAAGGAAAAA.

Details on this clone: Sequencing ends 3 residues short of the CDR3 end; the germline J gene provides the rest. This chain connects TRBV2 to TRBJ2-3; D possibly corresponds to TRBD1 (5 bases). The CDR3 loop spans 14 amino acids. Germline CDR1 SNHLY, CDR2 FYNNEI. The germline V and J ends were trimmed by 6 bases and 2 bases, with 12 bases remaining between them. The sequenced part of the CDR3 DNA is TGTGCCAGCAGAGGACAAAGTCCCACAGATACG. Amino acid sequence: CASRGQSPTDT. The entire CDR3 sequence reads CASRGQSPTDTQYF.

A note on this clone: The read is 3 residues too short to cover the CDR3 end, so that end is filled in from the germline J gene. The chain links TRBV18 to TRBJ1-6; D unclear. Trimming shortened V by 0 bases and J by 5 bases, and 5 bases separated the two germline ends. The CDR3 consists of 14 residues. CDR1 is KGHSH, CDR2 LQKENI, per germline. CDR3 region: CASSPPRDNSPLHF. The covered CDR3 bases are TGTGCCAGCTCACCACCGCGGGATAATTCACCC.

In this sample, this clone turned up a few times. The CDR3 end falls 3 residues outside the read, so it is completed with the germline J gene. This chain connects TRBV7-9 to TRBJ2-5; 12 nucleotides match TRBD1. Germline V gene lookup returns CDR1 SEHNR and CDR2 FQNEAQ (reference sequence). This CDR3 is 15 amino acids long. V shed 4 bases and J 5 bases; nucleotides not matched to a gene: 5. The sequenced part of the CDR3 DNA is TGTGCCAGCAGCTCCGGGACAGGGGGCCCTGAGACC. Its translation: CASSSGTGGPET. The whole CDR3 protein is CASSSGTGGPETQYF.

This clone was counted between two and nine times. The CDR3 goes on 3 residues after the read ends, and that part is filled in from the germline J gene. The V gene is TRBV7-2, the J gene TRBJ2-5; 9 bases are shared with TRBD2. Per germline, CDR1 SGHTA and CDR2 FQGNSA. This CDR3 comprises 15 residues. The V segment lost 6 bases and the J segment 1 base; nucleotides outside the gene matches: 6. CDR3 protein: CASSHRREGQETQYF. The CDR3 bases that were read are TGTGCCAGCAGTCACCGGCGGGAGGGCCAAGAGACC.

In the case of this clone: Read sequence stops 3 residues before the CDR3 end, and the germline J gene provides the missing end. The chain employs TRBV19 and TRBJ1-4; D gene ambiguous. The CDR3 has 15 residues. The V and J ends lost 2 bases and 5 bases respectively, with 12 bases between them. Germline V lookup: CDR1 LNHDA, CDR2 SQIVND (reference sequence). The CDR3 loop is CASSILPGSNEKLFF. CDR3 DNA, as far as it was read: TGTGCCAGTAGTATACTACCGGGTTCCAATGAAAAA.

This clone was observed a handful of times. The junction departs from the called germline gene at one end, perhaps through a read error. The read ends 3 residues shy of where the CDR3 ends; the end is completed using the germline J gene. The rearrangement joins TRBV7-7 to TRBJ2-7; 7 bases are a match to TRBD2. The CDR3 is 14 residues long. Per the germline V gene, CDR1 is SSHAT and CDR2 is FNYEAQ (reference sequence). CDR3 in amino acids: CASSLHGGSNEQYF. CDR3 DNA (partial): TGTGCTAGCAGCTTACACGGGGGGAGCAACGAG. Drawing the rest from reference TRBV7-7 and TRBJ2-7, the complete variable domain is GAGVSQSPRYKVTKRGQDVTLRCDPISSHATLYWYQQALGQGPEFLTYFNYEAQPDKSGLPSDRFSAERPEGSISTLTIQRTEQRDSAMYRCASSLHGGSNEQYFGPGTRLTVT.

Points on this clone: The read terminates 3 residues ahead of where the CDR3 ends, so the germline J gene completes it. The gene calls are TRBV7-2 and TRBJ2-3; D gene ambiguous. The V end was cut by 3 bases, the J end by 6 bases, with 4 bases between. Germline values: CDR1 SGHTA, CDR2 FQGNSA. This CDR3 has 11 amino acids. The part of the CDR3 DNA that was read is TGTGCCAGCAGCTTTCGGGATACG. Protein sequence: CASSFRDT. In full, the CDR3 reads CASSFRDTQYF.

Worth noting for this clone: Sequencing ends 3 residues short of the CDR3 end; the germline J gene provides the rest. V and J are TRBV7-6 and TRBJ1-4, with 8 bases aligning to TRBD1. The CDR3 is made up of 17 amino acids. Germline V gene lookup returns CDR1 SGHVS and CDR2 FNYEAQ. With V trimmed by 5 bases and J by 3 bases, 11 bases remained unmatched. The CDR3 here is CASSVGTGRGANEKLFF. Partial CDR3 DNA: TGTGCCAGCAGCGTCGGGACAGGACGTGGTGCTAATGAAAAA.

The sequenced part of the CDR3 DNA is TGTGCCAGCTCACCCGGGGCTAGCGGTTACAATGAG. Its protein product is CASSPGASGYNE. The CDR3 in full is CASSPGASGYNEQFF. This chain links TRBV18 with TRBJ2-1; 7 bases align to TRBD2. The CDR3 end falls 3 residues outside the read, so it is completed with the germline J gene. The CDR3 has 15 amino acids. V dropped 3 bases and J dropped 4; count of bases not matched to a gene: 6. Germline V lookup: CDR1 KGHSH, CDR2 LQKENI.

With regard to this clone: The read falls 3 residues short of the CDR3 end, and the missing part is taken from the germline J gene. The rearrangement uses TRBV19 and TRBJ2-1; TRBD2 matches 8 bases. The CDR3 runs to 12 residues. V gave up 7 bases and J gave up 9 bases; unmatched junction bases: 5. Per the germline V gene, CDR1 is LNHDA and CDR2 is SQIVND (reference sequence). CDR3 in amino acids: CASNSGISEQFF. The CDR3 DNA, read in part, is TGTGCCAGTAATAGCGGGATATCTGAG. The variable domain in full, with the rest retrieved from reference TRBV19 and TRBJ2-1, is DGGITQSPKYLFRKEGQNVTLSCEQNLNHDAMYWYRQDPGQGLRLIYYSQIVNDFQKGDIAEGYSVSREKKESFPLTVTSAQKNPTAFYLCASNSGISEQFFGPGTRLTVL.

Of note for this clone: The CDR3 end is not reached by the read, which stops 3 residues before it; the germline J gene fills it in. The chain uses TRBV18 and TRBJ2-7, with 15 bases identical to TRBD2. Germline-derived CDR1 and CDR2 are KGHSH and LQKENI. V lost 4 bases and J lost 0; bases outside the gene matches: 7. CDR3 length: 18 residues. CDR3 DNA (partial): TGTGCCAGCTCACGGGGACTAGCGGGGGGTACGAGCTCCTACGAG. It encodes CASSRGLAGGTSSYE. The complete CDR3 protein is CASSRGLAGGTSSYEQYF. Supplemented by reference TRBV18 and TRBJ2-7, the full variable domain reads NAGVMQNPRHLVRRRGQEARLRCSPMKGHSHVYWYRQLPEEGLKFMVYLQKENIIDESGMPKERFSAEFPKEGPSILRIQQVVRGDSAAYFCASSRGLAGGTSSYEQYFGPGTRLTVT.

As to this clone: From the germline J gene comes the end of the CDR3, since the read stops 3 residues before it. The rearrangement links TRBV7-9 to TRBJ2-1; TRBD2 agrees at 8 bases. Trimming removed 5 bases from V and 3 bases from J; junction bases left unmatched: 3. Germline CDR1 is SEHNR and CDR2 is FQNEAQ (reference sequence). The CDR3 covers 14 residues. The chain's CDR3 is CASSRGLDYNEQFF. The DNA read from the CDR3 is TGTGCCAGCAGCCGGGGACTAGACTACAATGAG.

With respect to this clone: The read ends 3 residues shy of where the CDR3 ends; the end is completed using the germline J gene. The rearrangement joins TRBV6-2 or TRBV6-3 to TRBJ2-3, with D possibly TRBD1 on 6 matching bases. The V gene lost 2 bases and the J gene lost 0 bases, with 15 bases spanning the gap. The germline V gene encodes CDR1 MNHEY and CDR2 SVGEGT. CDR3 length: 17 amino acids. CDR3 DNA, as far as it was read: TGTGCCAGCAGTTACCCACAGGGAACTCCCAGCACAGATACG. As protein: CASSYPQGTPSTDT. The CDR3 reads in full as CASSYPQGTPSTDTQYF.

Turning to this clone: The read is 3 residues too short to cover the CDR3 end, so that end is filled in from the germline J gene. The chain joins TRBV6-2 or TRBV6-3 to TRBJ2-5, with 10 bases identical to TRBD1. The length of the CDR3 is 15 residues. V was clipped by 2 bases and J by 3 bases; unmatched bases: 3. Germline CDR1 and CDR2: MNHEY and SVGEGT. CDR3 DNA (partial): TGTGCCAGCAGTTACCTCGGGACAGGGGAAGAGACC. It yields the protein CASSYLGTGEET. The complete CDR3 protein is CASSYLGTGEETQYF.